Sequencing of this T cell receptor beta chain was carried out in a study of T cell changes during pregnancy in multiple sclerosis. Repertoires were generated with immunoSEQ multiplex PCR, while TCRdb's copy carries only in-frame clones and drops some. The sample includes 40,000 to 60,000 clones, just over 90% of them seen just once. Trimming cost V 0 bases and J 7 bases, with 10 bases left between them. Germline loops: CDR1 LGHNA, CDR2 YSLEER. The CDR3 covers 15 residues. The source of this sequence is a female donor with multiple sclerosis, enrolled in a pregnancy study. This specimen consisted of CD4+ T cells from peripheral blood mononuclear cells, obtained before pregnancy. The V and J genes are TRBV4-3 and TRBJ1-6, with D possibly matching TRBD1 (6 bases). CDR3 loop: CASSQEQGRNSPLHF. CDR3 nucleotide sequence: TGCGCCAGCAGCCAAGAACAGGGAAGGAATTCACCCCTCCACTTT.